A selection of T cell receptor beta chains follows, all from one sample in a study of post-analysis software for immune sequencing data. TCRdb reprocessed the PCR reads via MiXCR and lists one record per CDR3 protein. The sample includes more than 500,000 distinct CDR3 sequences, approximately 31% of them seen just once. Sequenced: blood. These receptor sequences come from a girl younger than 18 with multiple sclerosis. CDR3s include the opening cysteine and the closing phenylalanine or tryptophan. The D gene is left open where the match is weak. Clone size appears in some rows only: once, few, many, or a class for an expanded clone.

clone_size	j_call	v_call	d_call	cdr3_nt	cdr3_aa
.	TRBJ2-7	TRBV29-1	TRBD1	TGCAGCGTTTTAACTGCGACAGGGTTCTACTACGAGCAGTACTTC	CSVLTATGFYYEQYF
few	TRBJ1-6	TRBV12-3/TRBV12-4	.	TGTGCCAGTGCACAAGGGGTTGGGGATTCACCCCTCCACTTT	CASAQGVGDSPLHF
.	TRBJ2-1	TRBV20-1	.	TGCAGTGCTAGCGTACTCTACAATGAGCAGTTCTTC	CSASVLYNEQFF
many	TRBJ2-7	TRBV15	TRBD1	TGTGCCACCAGCGAGAACAGGGGCGAGCAGTACTTC	CATSENRGEQYF
few	TRBJ1-6	TRBV6-2/TRBV6-3	.	TGTGCCAGCAGTCTCACCTTCAATTCACCCCTCCACTTT	CASSLTFNSPLHF
.	TRBJ1-4	TRBV5-6	.	TGTGCCAGCAGCTTGGTGGGGTCGTCAACTAATGAAAAACTGTTTTTT	CASSLVGSSTNEKLFF
.	TRBJ2-3	TRBV12-3/TRBV12-4	.	TGTGCCAGCAGTGATGGACTAACTACAGATACGCAGTATTTT	CASSDGLTTDTQYF
.	TRBJ1-2	TRBV20-1	.	TGCAGTGCTAGAGATCCGACAGTAGCTAACTATGGCTACACCTTC	CSARDPTVANYGYTF
.	TRBJ2-7	TRBV14	.	TGTGCCAGCAGCCAAGTAGGCCGGGACATGTTCTCCTACGAGCAGTACTTC	CASSQVGRDMFSYEQYF
.	TRBJ2-7	TRBV12-3/TRBV12-4	TRBD2	TGTGCCACCCGGACTAGCGGGGCCACAGAGCAGTACTTC	CATRTSGATEQYF
few	TRBJ1-2	TRBV6-5	.	TGTGCCAGCAGTTACACTTCGGGGGGCAACTATGGCTACACCTTC	CASSYTSGGNYGYTF
few	TRBJ1-1	TRBV5-6	.	TGTGCCAGCAGCTTCAGGGGAGGAGGCACTGAAGCTTTCTTT	CASSFRGGGTEAFF
.	TRBJ2-7	TRBV20-1	TRBD1	TGCAGTGCTAGTGGGGGACAGGGACCCTACGAGCAGTACTTC	CSASGGQGPYEQYF
.	TRBJ1-2	TRBV29-1	.	TGCAGCGTTGAAGATCGACAGTTGCGTCGCGTCTACACCTTC	CSVEDRQLRRVYTF
few	TRBJ1-1	TRBV5-1	.	TGCGCCAGCAGACTCGACAGAAATGTGGACACTGAAGCTTTCTTT	CASRLDRNVDTEAFF
.	TRBJ2-5	TRBV20-1	TRBD2	TGCAGTGGGGGGGACTACACGAAAGAGACCCAGTACTTC	CSGGDYTKETQYF
.	TRBJ2-3	TRBV11-2	.	TGTGCCAGCAGCTTAGTGATGGCGGGGCCCACAGATACGCAGTATTTT	CASSLVMAGPTDTQYF
once	TRBJ2-3	TRBV2	TRBD2	TGTGCCAGCAGGGACTGGGACTACACAGATACGCAGTATTTT	CASRDWDYTDTQYF
few	TRBJ2-2	TRBV29-1	.	TGCAGCGTTGACGTCAGGGCGAACACCGGGGAGCTGTTTTTT	CSVDVRANTGELFF
few	TRBJ2-3	TRBV11-2	TRBD2	TGTGCCAGCAGCTTCCTAGGGACTAGCGAAGATACGCAGTATTTT	CASSFLGTSEDTQYF
.	TRBJ1-4	TRBV20-1	.	TGCAGTGCTAGTCGGGACCCAACTAATGAAAAACTGTTTTTT	CSASRDPTNEKLFF
few	TRBJ2-5	TRBV10-2	TRBD1	TGCGCCAGCAAAATTAGGCAGGGGGCAGAGACCCAGTACTTC	CASKIRQGAETQYF
.	TRBJ2-3	TRBV4-1	.	TGCGCCAGCAGCCAAGATGGGGCCGGGGACATCACAGATACGCAGTATTTT	CASSQDGAGDITDTQYF
few	TRBJ2-5	TRBV2	.	TGTGCCAGCAGCCCCCGGGACCCGAGTAGGAAGACCCAGTACTTC	CASSPRDPSRKTQYF
few	TRBJ2-5	TRBV10-3	TRBD1	TGTGCCATCAGTGAGTCGAAACAGGGGCGGGAGACCCAGTACTTC	CAISESKQGRETQYF
.	TRBJ2-1	TRBV20-1	.	TGCAGTGCTAGGTTTTCGAAAGAGCAGTTCTTC	CSARFSKEQFF
few	TRBJ2-5	TRBV7-6	.	TGTGCCAGCAGCTTACAGGGCCCTCCACAAGAGACCCAGTACTTC	CASSLQGPPQETQYF
few	TRBJ1-5	TRBV12-3/TRBV12-4	.	TGTGCCAGCAGTTTAGCGCAGGTAAAGGACAATCAGCCCCAGCATTTT	CASSLAQVKDNQPQHF
.	TRBJ2-1	TRBV12-3/TRBV12-4	.	TGTGCCAGCACCCCGGCTAGCGACTCCTACAATGAGCAGTTCTTC	CASTPASDSYNEQFF
.	TRBJ2-3	TRBV12-3/TRBV12-4	.	TGTGCCAGCAGTCCCACAGTGACCACAGATATGGAATATTTT	CASSPTVTTDMEYF
few	TRBJ2-3	TRBV6-1	TRBD1	TGTGCCACCCGGACAGGGAGGAGCGCAGATACGCAGTATTTT	CATRTGRSADTQYF
.	TRBJ2-1	TRBV11-2	TRBD1	TGTGCCAGCAGCACCCTGGACAGGGGAAAGCAGTTCTTC	CASSTLDRGKQFF
.	TRBJ1-2	TRBV10-3	.	TGTGCCATCAGTGAGAATCGGGACCCCTATGGCTACACCTTC	CAISENRDPYGYTF
few	TRBJ2-1	TRBV10-3	.	TGTGCCATCAGTGACCACATGGGGGATGAGCAGTTCTTC	CAISDHMGDEQFF
few	TRBJ1-2	TRBV12-3/TRBV12-4	.	TGTGCCAGCAGTTTTCGTCTGGAGGGCTACACCTTC	CASSFRLEGYTF
.	TRBJ2-7	TRBV4-1	TRBD1	TGCGCCAGCAGCTCGGGGACAGAACACTACGAGCAGTACTTC	CASSSGTEHYEQYF
.	TRBJ1-2	TRBV7-2	.	TGTGCCAGCCTTCGGGGGCCTATTAACTATGGCTACACCTTC	CASLRGPINYGYTF